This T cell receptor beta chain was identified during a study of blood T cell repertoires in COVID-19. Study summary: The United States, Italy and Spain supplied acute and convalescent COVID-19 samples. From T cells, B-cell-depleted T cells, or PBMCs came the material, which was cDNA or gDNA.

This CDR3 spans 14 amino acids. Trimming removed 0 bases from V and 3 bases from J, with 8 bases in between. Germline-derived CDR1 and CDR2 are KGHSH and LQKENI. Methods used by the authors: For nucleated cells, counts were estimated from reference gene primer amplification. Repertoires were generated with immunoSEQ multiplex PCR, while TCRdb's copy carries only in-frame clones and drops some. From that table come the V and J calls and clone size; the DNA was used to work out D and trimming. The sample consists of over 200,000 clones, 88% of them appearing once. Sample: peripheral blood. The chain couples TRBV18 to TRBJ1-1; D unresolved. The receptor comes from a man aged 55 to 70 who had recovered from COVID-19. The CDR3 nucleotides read TGTGCCAGCTCACCACCGGAGGCTGACACTGAAGCTTTCTTT. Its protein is CASSPPEADTEAFF.